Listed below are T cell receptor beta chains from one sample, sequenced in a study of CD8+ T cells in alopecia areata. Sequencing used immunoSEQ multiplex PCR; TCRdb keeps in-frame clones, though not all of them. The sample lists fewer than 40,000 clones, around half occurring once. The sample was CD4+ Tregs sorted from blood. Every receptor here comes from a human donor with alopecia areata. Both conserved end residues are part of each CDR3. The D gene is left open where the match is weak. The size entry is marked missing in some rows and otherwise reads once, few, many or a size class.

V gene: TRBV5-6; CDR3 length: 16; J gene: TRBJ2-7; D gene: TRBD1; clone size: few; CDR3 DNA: TGTGCCAGCAGCTTCTTCGGGACAGTTGATACCTACGAGCAGTACTTC; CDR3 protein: CASSFFGTVDTYEQYF
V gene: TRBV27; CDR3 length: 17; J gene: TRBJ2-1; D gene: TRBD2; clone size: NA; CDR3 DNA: TGTGCCAGCAGTTCGCCTCTTACTAGCGGGAGATACAATGAGCAGTTCTTC; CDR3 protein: CASSSPLTSGRYNEQFF
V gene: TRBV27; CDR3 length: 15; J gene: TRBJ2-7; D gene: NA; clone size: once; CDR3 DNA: TGTGCCAGCAGTAGTTCCGGGACCATAGCCTACGAGCAGTACTTC; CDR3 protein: CASSSSGTIAYEQYF
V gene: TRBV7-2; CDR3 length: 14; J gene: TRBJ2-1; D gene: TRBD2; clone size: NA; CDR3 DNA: TGTGCCAGCAGCTTAGGGGGCGGGAGTGGTGAGCAGTTCTTC; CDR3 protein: CASSLGGGSGEQFF
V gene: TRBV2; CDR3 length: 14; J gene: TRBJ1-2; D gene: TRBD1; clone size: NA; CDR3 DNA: TGTGCCAGCAACCGAGGACAGGGGGCCTATGGCTACACCTTC; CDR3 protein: CASNRGQGAYGYTF
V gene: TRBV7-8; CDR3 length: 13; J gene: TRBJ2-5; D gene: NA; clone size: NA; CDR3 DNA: TGTGCCAGCAGCTCGACTGGCCCGAGGACCCAGTACTTC; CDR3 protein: CASSSTGPRTQYF
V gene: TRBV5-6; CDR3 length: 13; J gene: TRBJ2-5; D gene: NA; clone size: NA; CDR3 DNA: TGTGCCAGCAGCCCGGTAAACCAAGAGACCCAGTACTTC; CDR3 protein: CASSPVNQETQYF
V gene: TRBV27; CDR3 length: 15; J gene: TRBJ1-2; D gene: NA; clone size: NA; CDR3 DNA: TGTGCCAGCAAGGACCCTCTAGGGGGGGTGGGTGGCTACACCTTC; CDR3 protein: CASKDPLGGVGGYTF
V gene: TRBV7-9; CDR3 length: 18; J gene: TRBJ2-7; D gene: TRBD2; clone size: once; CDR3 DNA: TGTGCCAGCAGCGATAGCCCCTTTTGGGCGGGAGAGGGCGTCGAGCAGTACTTC; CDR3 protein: CASSDSPFWAGEGVEQYF
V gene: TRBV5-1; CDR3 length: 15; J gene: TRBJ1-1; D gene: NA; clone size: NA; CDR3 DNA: TGCGCCAGCAGCTTGGTTGGGGGGCGCGGGACTGAAGCTTTCTTT; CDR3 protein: CASSLVGGRGTEAFF
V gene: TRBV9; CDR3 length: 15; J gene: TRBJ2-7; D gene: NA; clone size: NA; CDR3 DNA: TGTGCCAGCAGCGTGGGAACGGCCATCTCCTACGAGCAGTACTTC; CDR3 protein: CASSVGTAISYEQYF
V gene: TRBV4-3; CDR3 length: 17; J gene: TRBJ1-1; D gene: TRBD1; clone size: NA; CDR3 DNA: TGCGCCAGCAGCCAAGATGTCCCGACAGGGGACCTTTATGAAGCTTTCTTT; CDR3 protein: CASSQDVPTGDLYEAFF
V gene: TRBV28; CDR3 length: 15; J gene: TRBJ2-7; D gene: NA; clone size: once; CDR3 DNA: TGTGCCAGCAAGGGGGCTAGCGGGTCTCCCTACGAGCAGTACTTC; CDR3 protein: CASKGASGSPYEQYF
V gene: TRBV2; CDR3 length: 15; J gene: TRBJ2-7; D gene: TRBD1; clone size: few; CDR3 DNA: TGTGCCAGCAGTAGGAGACAGGGCTCTCCCTACGAGCAGTACTTC; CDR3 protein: CASSRRQGSPYEQYF
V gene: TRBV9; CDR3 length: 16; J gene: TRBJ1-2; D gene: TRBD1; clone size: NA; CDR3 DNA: TGTGCCAGCAGCGTAGGCCCCTCGGGACAGGACTATGGCTACACCTTC; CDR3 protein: CASSVGPSGQDYGYTF
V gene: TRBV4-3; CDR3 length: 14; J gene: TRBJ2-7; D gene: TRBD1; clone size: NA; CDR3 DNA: TGCGCCAGCAGCATCCGGACAGGGCACTACGAGCAGTACTTC; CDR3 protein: CASSIRTGHYEQYF
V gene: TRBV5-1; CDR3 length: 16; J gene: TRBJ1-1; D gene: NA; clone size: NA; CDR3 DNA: TGCGCCAGCAGCTTGAGGGTCCAGGGTTCGGGCACTGAAGCTTTCTTT; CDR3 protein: CASSLRVQGSGTEAFF
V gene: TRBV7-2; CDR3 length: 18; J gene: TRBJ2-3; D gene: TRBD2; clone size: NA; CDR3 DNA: TGTGCCAGCAGCTTAGTTGGGTCTAGCGGGGGAAGCACAGATACGCAGTATTTT; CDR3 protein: CASSLVGSSGGSTDTQYF
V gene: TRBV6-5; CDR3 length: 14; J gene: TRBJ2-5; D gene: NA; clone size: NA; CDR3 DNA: TGTGCCAGCAGTGATTCTAAATTGGTGGAGACCCAGTACTTC; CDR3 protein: CASSDSKLVETQYF
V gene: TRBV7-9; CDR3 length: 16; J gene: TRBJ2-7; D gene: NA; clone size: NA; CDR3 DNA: TGTGCCAGCAGCCCCGGGGGGACATTATCGCGCTACGAGCAGTACTTC; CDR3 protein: CASSPGGTLSRYEQYF
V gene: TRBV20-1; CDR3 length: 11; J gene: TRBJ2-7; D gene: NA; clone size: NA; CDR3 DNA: TGCAGTGCTACGGACACCTACGAGCAGTACTTC; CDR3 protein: CSATDTYEQYF
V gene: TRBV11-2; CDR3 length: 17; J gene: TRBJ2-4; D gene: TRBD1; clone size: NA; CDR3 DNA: TGTGCCAGCAGCGAAAGACAGGGTATTGTAGCCAAAAACATTCAGTACTTC; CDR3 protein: CASSERQGIVAKNIQYF
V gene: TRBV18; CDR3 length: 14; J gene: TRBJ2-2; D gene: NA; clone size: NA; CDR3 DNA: TGTGCCAGCTCACTCCAGGGTGCCGCCGGGGAGCTGTTTTTT; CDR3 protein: CASSLQGAAGELFF
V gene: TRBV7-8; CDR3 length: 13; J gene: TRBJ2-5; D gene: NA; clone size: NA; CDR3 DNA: TGTGCCAGCAGCTCTGCCCTTCAACCGGCCCAGTACTTC; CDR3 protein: CASSSALQPAQYF
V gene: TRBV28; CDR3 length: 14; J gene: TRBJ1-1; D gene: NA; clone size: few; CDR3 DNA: TGTGCCAGCAGTGGCTATCTTCTGAACACTGAAGCTTTCTTT; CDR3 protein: CASSGYLLNTEAFF
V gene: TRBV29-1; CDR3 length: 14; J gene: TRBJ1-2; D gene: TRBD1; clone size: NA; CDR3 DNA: TGCAGCGTTGAGGGGGCGGGACAGATCTATGGCTACACCTTC; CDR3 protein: CSVEGAGQIYGYTF
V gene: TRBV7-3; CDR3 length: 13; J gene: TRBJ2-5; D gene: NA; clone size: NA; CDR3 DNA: TGTGCCAGCAGCTTCAGCGGACAAGAGACCCAGTACTTC; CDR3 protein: CASSFSGQETQYF
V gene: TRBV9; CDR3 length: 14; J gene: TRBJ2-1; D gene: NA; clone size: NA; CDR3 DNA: TGTGCCAGCAGCCCAGTCTGGAGCTACAATGAGCAGTTCTTC; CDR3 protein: CASSPVWSYNEQFF
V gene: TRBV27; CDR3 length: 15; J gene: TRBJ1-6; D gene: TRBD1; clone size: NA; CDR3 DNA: TGTGCCAGCACCCCGACAGGGGGTAAGCTTTCACCCCTCCACTTT; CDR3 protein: CASTPTGGKLSPLHF
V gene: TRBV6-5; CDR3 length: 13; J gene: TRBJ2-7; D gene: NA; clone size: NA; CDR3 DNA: TGTGCCAGCAGTTACTCGATCGGACAGCCGATCTACTTC; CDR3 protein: CASSYSIGQPIYF
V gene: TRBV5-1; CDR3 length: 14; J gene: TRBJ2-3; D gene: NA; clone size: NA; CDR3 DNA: TGCGCCAGCAGCTTGGGTGGGAGCACAGATACGCAGTATTTT; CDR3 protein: CASSLGGSTDTQYF
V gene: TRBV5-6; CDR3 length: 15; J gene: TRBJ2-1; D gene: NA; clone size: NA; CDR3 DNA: TGTGCCAGCAGCCTCGGGACGGGGGTCCTAAATGAGCAGTTCTTC; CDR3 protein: CASSLGTGVLNEQFF
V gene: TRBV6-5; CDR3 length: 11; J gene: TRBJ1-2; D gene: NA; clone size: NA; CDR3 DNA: TGTGCCAGCAGTTTAGGAGGAGGCTACACCTTC; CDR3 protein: CASSLGGGYTF
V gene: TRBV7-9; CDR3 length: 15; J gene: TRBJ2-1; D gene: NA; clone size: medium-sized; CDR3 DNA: TGTGCCAGCAGCCCCGCCGGGACTTCCCTCCGTGAGCAGTTCTTC; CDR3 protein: CASSPAGTSLREQFF
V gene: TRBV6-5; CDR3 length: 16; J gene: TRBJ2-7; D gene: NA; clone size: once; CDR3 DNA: TGTGCCAGCAGTTACTCGAACCCCAGGGGACGAAACGAGCAGTACTTC; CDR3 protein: CASSYSNPRGRNEQYF
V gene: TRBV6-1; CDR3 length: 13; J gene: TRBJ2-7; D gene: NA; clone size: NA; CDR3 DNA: TGTGCCAGCAAAAACAGGAATCGGTACGAGCAGTACTTC; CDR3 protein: CASKNRNRYEQYF
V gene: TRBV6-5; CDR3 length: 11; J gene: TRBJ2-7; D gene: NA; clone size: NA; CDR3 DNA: TGTGCCAGCAGCCGGCGGGACGAGCAGTACTTC; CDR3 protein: CASSRRDEQYF
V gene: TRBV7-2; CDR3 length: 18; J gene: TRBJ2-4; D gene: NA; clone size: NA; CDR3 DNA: TGTGCCAGCAGCGGCCCAAAAACGCTAATAGTGGGCAAAAACATTCAGTACTTC; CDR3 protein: CASSGPKTLIVGKNIQYF
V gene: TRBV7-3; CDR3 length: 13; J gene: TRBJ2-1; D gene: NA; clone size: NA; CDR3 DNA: TGTGCCAGCAGCCCCGGGAGCTACAATGAGCAGTTCTTC; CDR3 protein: CASSPGSYNEQFF
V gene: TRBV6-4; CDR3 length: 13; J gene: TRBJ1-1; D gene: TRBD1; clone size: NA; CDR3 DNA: TGTGCCAGCAGGGGGACAGCTAACACTGAAGCTTTCTTT; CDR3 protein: CASRGTANTEAFF
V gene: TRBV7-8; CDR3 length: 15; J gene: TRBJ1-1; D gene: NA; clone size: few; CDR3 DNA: TGTGCCAGCAGCTTATGGGCGGGGCTCGAGAATGAAGCTTTCTTT; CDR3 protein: CASSLWAGLENEAFF
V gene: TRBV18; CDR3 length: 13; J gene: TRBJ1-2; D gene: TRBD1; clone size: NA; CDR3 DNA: TGTGCCAGCTCACCCGCAGGGGGCTATGGCTACACCTTC; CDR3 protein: CASSPAGGYGYTF
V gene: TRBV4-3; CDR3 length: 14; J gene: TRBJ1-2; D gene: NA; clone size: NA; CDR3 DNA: TGCGCCAGCAGCCAAGACAGAGGGGTTGGCGGCTACACCTTC; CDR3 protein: CASSQDRGVGGYTF
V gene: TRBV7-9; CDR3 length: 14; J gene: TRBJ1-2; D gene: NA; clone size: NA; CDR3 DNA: TGTGCCAGCAGCACCGCAGGGATGTTGGGTGGCTACACCTTC; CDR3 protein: CASSTAGMLGGYTF
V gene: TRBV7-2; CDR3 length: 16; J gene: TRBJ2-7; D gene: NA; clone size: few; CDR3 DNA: TGTGCCAGCAGCCGTCCGACTACGGGACGGTCCTACGAGCAGTACTTC; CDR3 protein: CASSRPTTGRSYEQYF
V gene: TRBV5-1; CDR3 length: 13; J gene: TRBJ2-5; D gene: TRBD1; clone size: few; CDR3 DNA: TGCGCCAGCAGCTCGGGACAGCAAGAGACCCAGTACTTC; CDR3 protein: CASSSGQQETQYF